The 21 T cell receptor beta chains below were found in one sample sequenced in a study of blood T cell repertoires in COVID-19 (dated by TCRdb to 2018 to 2020). Libraries were prepared through the immunoSEQ multiplex PCR assay. Entries here come from immuneACCESS through TCRdb and include only in-frame sequences with V and J called. Some clones fail to appear in such tables; in the studies checked, an unresolved V gene covers under half of the shortfall, and the cause of the remainder is unknown. This sample holds under 110,000 clones; approximately 90% were observed only once. The leading ten clones occupy approximately 15% of the sample. Sequenced material: peripheral blood. The receptors derive from a middle-aged man with acute or convalescent COVID-19.

This clone is a singleton in its sample. The chain carries TRBV5-4 and TRBJ2-3; 7 bases are a match to TRBD2. The germline CDR1 and CDR2 sequences are SGHNT and YYREEE (reference sequence). Germline trimming cut 0 bases from V and 4 bases from J; bases unmatched to any gene: 8. CDR3 length: 16 amino acids. The CDR3 sequence: CASSLAVGGRADTQYF. CDR3 bases: TGTGCCAGCAGCTTGGCCGTTGGGGGGAGGGCAGATACGCAGTATTTT.

The J gene is TRBJ1-6, the V gene TRBV28; TRBD1 is a possible D gene (6 bases). Germline CDR1 is MDHEN and CDR2 is SYDVKM. Trimming left V 5 bases short and J 6 bases short, with 14 bases between. This CDR3 spans 15 amino acids. The CDR3 DNA reads TGTGCCAGCAGTGTCCCACAGGGTCGTAATTCACCCCTCCACTTT. As protein: CASSVPQGRNSPLHF.

A single count supports this clone. This chain links TRBV6-1 with TRBJ2-2; TRBD1 might be the D (7 bases). The CDR3 is 15 residues long. The germline V gene encodes CDR1 MNHNS and CDR2 SASEGT. With 2 bases removed from V and 4 bases from J, the gap between germline ends came to 11 bases. For the CDR3, the DNA is TGTGCCAGCAGTGAAAGGAGGGGGCCCACCGGGGAGCTGTTTTTT. Translating it yields CASSERRGPTGELFF.

The chain joins TRBV7-3 to TRBJ1-6; TRBD1 matches at 9 bases. V was clipped by 4 bases and J by 7 bases; unmatched bases: 5. The V gene's germline CDR1 is SGHTA and CDR2 FQGTGA. The CDR3 has 15 amino acids. The CDR3 here is CASSSGTGLNSPLHF. The DNA for the CDR3 is TGTGCCAGCAGCTCCGGGACAGGGTTGAATTCACCCCTCCACTTT.

CDR3 amino acids: CASSRQAGYYGYTF. The CDR3 DNA sequence: TGTGCCAGCAGCCGTCAAGCCGGGTACTATGGCTACACCTTC. The chain uses TRBV28 and TRBJ1-2; D is ambiguous. Trimming left V 6 bases short and J 3 bases short, with 14 bases between. The CDR3 has 14 amino acids. The germline V gene has CDR1 MDHEN and CDR2 SYDVKM.

This clone was recorded only once. The chain employs TRBV5-6 and TRBJ1-2, with a weak D call TRBD1 (6 bases). Trimming shortened V by 1 base and J by 5 bases, and 15 bases separated the two germline ends. The CDR3 contains 15 residues. The germline gives CDR1 SGHDT, CDR2 YYEEEE. CDR3 in amino acids: CASSLLTGQPYGYTF. CDR3 sequence (DNA): TGTGCCAGCAGCTTGCTTACCGGACAGCCATATGGCTACACCTTC. Full variable domain (outside the CDR3, taken from reference TRBV5-6 and TRBJ1-2): DAGVTQSPTHLIKTRGQQVTLRCSPKSGHDTVSWYQQALGQGPQFIFQYYEEEERQRGNFPDRFSGHQFPNYSSELNVNALLLGDSALYLCASSLLTGQPYGYTFGSGTRLTVV.

This clone was detected once. V is TRBV5-8 and J is TRBJ1-1, with a tentative D call TRBD1 (6 bases). This CDR3 has 15 residues. V lost 3 bases, J lost 4 bases, and 16 bases lay in between. Germline CDR1 reads SGHTS; CDR2 reads YDEGEE. The DNA for the CDR3 is TGTGCCAGCAGCTCAATGGGACAATTTCGCACTGAAGCTTTCTTT. As protein: CASSSMGQFRTEAFF.

The chain is built from TRBV6-5 and TRBJ1-2; D possibly corresponds to TRBD1 (6 bases). Germline CDR1 and CDR2: MNHEY and SVGAGI. V dropped 0 bases and J dropped 4 bases, with 9 bases sitting between them. The CDR3 has 14 amino acids. The CDR3 sequence is CASSYSTGLYGYTF. The CDR3 DNA reads as TGTGCCAGCAGTTACTCGACAGGTCTCTATGGCTACACCTTC.

The rearrangement joins TRBV19 to TRBJ1-5, with a weak D call TRBD1 (5 bases). The CDR3 runs 16 residues. Between the trimmed V and J ends, which lost 3 bases and 4 bases, there was a span of 16 bases. Germline CDR1 is LNHDA and CDR2 is SQIVND (reference sequence). In nucleotides, the CDR3 is TGTGCCAGTAGTATGTCTGAGGTACGGGGGAATCAGCCCCAGCATTTT. Its translation is CASSMSEVRGNQPQHF.

The genes are TRBV28 and TRBJ1-2; D not resolved. Trimming stripped 8 bases from V and 1 base from J, with 5 bases between. The CDR3 has 11 amino acids. Germline CDR1 MDHEN, CDR2 SYDVKM. CDR3: CASASNYGYTF. For the CDR3, the DNA is TGTGCCAGCGCGAGTAACTATGGCTACACCTTC.

The chain is built from TRBV6-5 and TRBJ1-4; 9 bases are shared with TRBD1. The V and J ends lost 5 bases and 8 bases, in that order; junction bases with no gene match: 9. Germline CDR1 MNHEY, CDR2 SVGAGI. This CDR3 contains 15 residues. The CDR3 DNA sequence: TGTGCCAGCAGTAGACTCGGGACAGGGAGGGAAAAACTGTTTTTT. It translates to CASSRLGTGREKLFF.

The chain joins TRBV13 to TRBJ2-3; D is undetermined. The germline gives CDR1 PRHDT, CDR2 FYEKMQ (reference sequence). Trimming removed 7 bases at V and 1 base at J, with 6 bases between. The CDR3 is 12 amino acids. The CDR3 DNA reads TGTGCCAGCACAGTCGGCACAGATACGCAGTATTTT. Translation: CASTVGTDTQYF.

This chain joins TRBV29-1 and TRBJ2-2, with a possible D match to TRBD1 (6 bases). There are 13 residues in the CDR3. Germline CDR1 and CDR2: SQVTM and ANQGSEA. The V gene lost 6 bases and the J gene lost 1 base, with 9 bases spanning the gap. The CDR3 loop is CSVEQGNTGELFF. The CDR3 coding sequence is TGCAGCGTAGAACAGGGGAACACCGGGGAGCTGTTTTTT.

The chain employs TRBV4-1 and TRBJ1-5; D is undetermined. V lost 4 bases and J 0 bases, leaving 16 bases between the germline ends. In germline, CDR1 is MGHRA, CDR2 YSYEKL. The CDR3 length is 17 residues. The CDR3: CASSPDLRQNSNQPQHF. CDR3 nucleotides: TGCGCCAGCAGCCCAGACCTACGACAAAATAGCAATCAGCCCCAGCATTTT.

This clone is a singleton in its sample. The CDR3 reads CASGEFGPYGYTF. The CDR3 region has the DNA TGTGCCAGCGGGGAGTTTGGCCCCTATGGCTACACCTTC. V usage is TRBV6-5 and J usage is TRBJ1-2; D remains unclear. V lost 8 bases and J 4 bases, leaving 14 bases between the germline ends. There are 13 residues in the CDR3. CDR1 MNHEY and CDR2 SVGAGI come from the germline V gene.

The chain is built from TRBV7-8 and TRBJ1-6; tentatively, D is TRBD1 (6 bases). The V and J ends lost 6 bases and 5 bases respectively, with 14 bases between them. CDR1 is SGHVS, CDR2 FQNEAQ, per germline. The CDR3 length is 15 residues. CDR3 region: CASRRGGTNNSPLHF. Here the CDR3 DNA reads TGTGCCAGCAGACGGGGGGGGACAAATAATTCACCCCTCCACTTT.

The gene calls are TRBV15 and TRBJ2-5; the D gene is possibly TRBD1 (6 bases). Trimming pared 0 bases from V and 5 bases from J, leaving 16 bases between. This CDR3 spans 16 amino acids. CDR1 is LNHNV and CDR2 is YYDKDF in the germline V gene (reference sequence). The CDR3 sequence is CATSRDQGITGETQYF. CDR3 DNA sequence: TGTGCCACCAGCAGAGATCAGGGGATAACAGGGGAGACCCAGTACTTC.

The V call is TRBV19, the J call TRBJ2-1, with TRBD2 matching 11 bases. Trimming removed 6 bases from V and 4 bases from J; junction bases left unmatched: 5. The CDR3 is 15 residues long. Germline V gene lookup returns CDR1 LNHDA and CDR2 SQIVND (reference sequence). CDR3 region: CASSETSGKYNEQFF. The CDR3 coding sequence is TGTGCCAGTAGCGAGACTAGCGGGAAGTACAATGAGCAGTTCTTC.

This clone was seen just once. V is TRBV27 and J is TRBJ1-5, with D perhaps TRBD1 (6 bases). V lost 6 bases, J lost 6 bases, and 24 bases lay in between. This CDR3 spans 17 amino acids. The germline V gene has CDR1 MNHEY and CDR2 SMNVEV (reference sequence). CDR3 DNA sequence: TGTGCCAGCAGCCTAGGGCGGGGGCGCGGTTCGGGTCAGCCCCAGCATTTT. Protein product: CASSLGRGRGSGQPQHF.

The chain joins TRBV14 to TRBJ2-1, with D perhaps TRBD2 (6 bases). Germline CDR1 is SGHDN and CDR2 is FVKESK. V gave up 1 base and J gave up 3 bases, with 10 bases separating them. CDR3 length equals 15 residues. The CDR3 protein is CASSQVGGVYNEQFF. For the CDR3, the DNA is TGTGCCAGCAGCCAAGTCGGAGGGGTCTACAATGAGCAGTTCTTC.

This chain uses TRBV28 with TRBJ1-6; D is possibly TRBD1 (5 bases). Germline CDR1 reads MDHEN; CDR2 reads SYDVKM. CDR3 length equals 17 residues. V gave up 7 bases and J gave up 5 bases, with 21 bases separating them. The CDR3 coding sequence is TGTGCCAGCACCTCAATCCGCCCTTACAGGAATAATTCACCCCTCCACTTT. This translates into CASTSIRPYRNNSPLHF.